This TCR beta chain was retrieved from a study of CD8 T cells in ankylosing spondylitis. Broader study findings: As reported, disease-linked clones showed significant enrichment in matched ankylosing spondylitis synovial fluid. In synovial fluid and blood from reactive arthritis, some motif variants were previously reported.

Generation of TCR beta libraries employed quantitative 5'-RACE incorporating molecular barcodes. Each CDR3 protein gets one entry after TCRdb re-called the 5' RACE reads with MiXCR. The profile shows about 160,000 distinct CDR3 sequences, 40% to 50% of them singletons. The CDR3 contains 13 residues. The V end lost 4 bases, the J end lost 2 bases, and 9 bases lay between the germline ends. Germline V CDR1 and CDR2: SGHTA, FQGNSA. With regard to this clonotype: Its matching antigen is unknown.

V is TRBV7-2 and J is TRBJ2-7; D call uncertain. The sequencing sample was made of synovial fluid, either unsorted or a sorted T cell fraction (not recorded which). This receptor was taken from a male donor with ankylosing spondylitis. In nucleotides, the CDR3 is TGTGCCAGCAGCTCATACCCAGCCTACGAGCAGTACTTC. Amino acid sequence: CASSSYPAYEQYF.